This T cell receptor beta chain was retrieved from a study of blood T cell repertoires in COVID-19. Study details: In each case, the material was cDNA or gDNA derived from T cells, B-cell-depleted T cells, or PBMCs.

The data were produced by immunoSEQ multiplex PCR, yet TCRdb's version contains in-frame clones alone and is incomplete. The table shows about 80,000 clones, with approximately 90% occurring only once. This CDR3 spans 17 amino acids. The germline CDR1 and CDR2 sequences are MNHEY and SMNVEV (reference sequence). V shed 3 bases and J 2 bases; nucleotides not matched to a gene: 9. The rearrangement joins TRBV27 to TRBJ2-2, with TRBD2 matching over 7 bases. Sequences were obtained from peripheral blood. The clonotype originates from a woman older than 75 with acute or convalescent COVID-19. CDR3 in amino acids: CASSFARASGNTGELFF. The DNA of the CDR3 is TGTGCCAGCAGTTTCGCGCGGGCTAGCGGAAACACCGGGGAGCTGTTTTTT.